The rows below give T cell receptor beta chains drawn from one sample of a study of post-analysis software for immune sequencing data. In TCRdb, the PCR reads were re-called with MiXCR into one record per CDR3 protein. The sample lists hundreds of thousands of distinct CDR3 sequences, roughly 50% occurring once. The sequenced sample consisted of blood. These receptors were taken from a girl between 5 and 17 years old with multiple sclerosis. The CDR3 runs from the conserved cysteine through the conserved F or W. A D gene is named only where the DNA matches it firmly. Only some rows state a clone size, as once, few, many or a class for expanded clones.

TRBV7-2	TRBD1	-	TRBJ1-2	TGTGCCAGCAGCTTAGATTCAGGGGGCATGGATGGCTACACCTTC	CASSLDSGGMDGYTF
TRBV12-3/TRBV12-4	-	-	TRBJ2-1	TGTGCCAGCAGGACCGACGAGTACAATGAGCAGTTCTTC	CASRTDEYNEQFF
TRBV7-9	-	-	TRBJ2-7	TGTGCCAGCAGCTTAGGAGCACATCCTTCCTACGAGCAGTACTTC	CASSLGAHPSYEQYF
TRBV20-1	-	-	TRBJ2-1	TGCAGTGCTGATATCAGGGGACCTCGCTACAATGAGCAGTTCTTC	CSADIRGPRYNEQFF
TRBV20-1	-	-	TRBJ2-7	TGCAGTGCTAGAGATGGGGTTAGGGCCTACGAGCAGTACTTC	CSARDGVRAYEQYF
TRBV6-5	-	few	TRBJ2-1	TGTGCCAGCAAGGGGCTCGCAACTAAATACAATGAGCAGTTCTTC	CASKGLATKYNEQFF
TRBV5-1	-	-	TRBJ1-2	TGCGCCAGCAGCCCGAAGGTGGACTATGGCTACACCTTC	CASSPKVDYGYTF
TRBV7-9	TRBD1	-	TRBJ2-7	TGTGCCAGCAGCCCTCGGACAGGGGGCGACTACGAGCAGTACTTC	CASSPRTGGDYEQYF
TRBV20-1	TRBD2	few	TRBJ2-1	TGCAGTGCTAGAGCCCGGGGGACTAGCGGATTGAGCTCCTACAATGAGCAGTTCTTC	CSARARGTSGLSSYNEQFF
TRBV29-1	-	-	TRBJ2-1	TGCAGCGTTGAAGGGACACTCCGGAATGAGCAGTTCTTC	CSVEGTLRNEQFF
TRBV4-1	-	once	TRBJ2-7	TGCGCCAGCAGCCAAGGGACTTTCTTCGAGCAGTACTTC	CASSQGTFFEQYF
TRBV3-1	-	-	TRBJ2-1	TGTGCCAGCAGCCAAGAATTGTCACCGGGACATAGCCCGAATGAGCAGTTCTTC	CASSQELSPGHSPNEQFF
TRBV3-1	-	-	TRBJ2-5	TGTGCCAGCAGCCAAGATAGTCGGACCTGGCAGTACTTC	CASSQDSRTWQYF
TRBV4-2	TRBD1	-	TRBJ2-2	TGTGCCAGCAGCCAACCGGACAGGGACACCGGGGAGCTGTTTTTT	CASSQPDRDTGELFF
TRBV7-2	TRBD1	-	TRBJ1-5	TGTGCCAGCAGCCCCCGCGTACAGGGGCTAGGGCCCCAGCATTTT	CASSPRVQGLGPQHF
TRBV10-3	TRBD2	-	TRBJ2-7	TGTGCCATCAGCTCAGCGGGAGGCTACGAGCAGTACTTC	CAISSAGGYEQYF
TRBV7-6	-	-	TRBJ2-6	TGTGCCAGCAGCCCCGAAAGGGCTGGGGCCAACGTCCTGACTTTC	CASSPERAGANVLTF
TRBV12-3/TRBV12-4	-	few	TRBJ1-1	TGTGCCAGCAGGGGGTCCCGGAAGGCGAACACTGAAGCTTTCTTT	CASRGSRKANTEAFF
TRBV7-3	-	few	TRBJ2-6	TGTGCCAGCAGCTTAAGGGGGGAGGGGGGTCTCTCCAGCGTCCTGACTTTC	CASSLRGEGGLSSVLTF
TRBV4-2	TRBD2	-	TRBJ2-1	TGTGCCAGCAGCCAAGACGGGTTAGCGGGGGGGTCCTACAATGAGCAGTTCTTC	CASSQDGLAGGSYNEQFF
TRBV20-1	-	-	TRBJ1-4	TGCAGTGCTGGGCCAGGACCATCCAATATGGGAAAACTGTTTTTT	CSAGPGPSNMGKLFF
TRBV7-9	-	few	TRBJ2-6	TGTGCCAGCAGCTCGGGACACGACAGCTCTGGGGCCAACGTCCTGACTTTC	CASSSGHDSSGANVLTF
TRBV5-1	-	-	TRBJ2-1	TGCGCCAGCAGCTCCGCCGGGACCACCTACAATGAGCAGTTCTTC	CASSSAGTTYNEQFF
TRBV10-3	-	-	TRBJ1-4	TGTGCCATCAGTGAAGGGACAAAACTGTTTTTT	CAISEGTKLFF
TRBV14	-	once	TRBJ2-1	TGTGCCAGCAGCCTAGGTACGGGACACCGGTTCTTC	CASSLGTGHRFF
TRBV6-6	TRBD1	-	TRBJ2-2	TGTGCCAGCAGTCACGGACAGGGAAGTGCCGGGGAGCTGTTTTTT	CASSHGQGSAGELFF
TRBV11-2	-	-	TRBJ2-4	TGTGCCAGCAGCGCTTGGACTACGGGGGTAAACATTCAGTACTTC	CASSAWTTGVNIQYF
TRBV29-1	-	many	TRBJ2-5	TGCAGCGTTGCAAACAGGGGAGGAGGAGAGACCCAGTACTTC	CSVANRGGGETQYF
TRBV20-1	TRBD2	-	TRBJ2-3	TGCAGTGCTAGGCCTGTTAGCGGGGGTAATAAGGGCACAGATACGCAGTATTTT	CSARPVSGGNKGTDTQYF
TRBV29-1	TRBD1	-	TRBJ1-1	TGCAGCGTTCTGGGGGACAGGGGGAACACTGAAGCTTTCTTT	CSVLGDRGNTEAFF
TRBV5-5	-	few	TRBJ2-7	TGTGCCAGCAGCTTGGTTAGTAACAGGCCGAGCTCCTACGAGCAGTACTTC	CASSLVSNRPSSYEQYF
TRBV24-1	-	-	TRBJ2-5	TGTGCCACCAGTGAGGCAGGGCAGGGGACCCAGTACTTC	CATSEAGQGTQYF
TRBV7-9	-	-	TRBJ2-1	TGTGCCAGCAGCTTAGGACCCCTCGGTGAGCAGTTCTTC	CASSLGPLGEQFF
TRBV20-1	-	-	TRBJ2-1	TGCAGTGGAAAGACAGGCCTCTCCTACAATGAGCAGTTCTTC	CSGKTGLSYNEQFF
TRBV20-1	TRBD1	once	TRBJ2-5	TGCAGTGCAACCACTACAGGGGGCGCCCAAGAGACCCAGTACTTC	CSATTTGGAQETQYF
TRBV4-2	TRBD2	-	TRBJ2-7	TGTGCCAGCAGCCAAGATCTAGCGGGGTACAGCGAGCAGTACTTC	CASSQDLAGYSEQYF
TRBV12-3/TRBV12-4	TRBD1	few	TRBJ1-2	TGTGCCAGCTCCCCCGCGGGACAGGGGGCGTATGGCTACACCTTC	CASSPAGQGAYGYTF
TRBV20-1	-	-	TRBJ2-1	TGCAGTGCTAGGGCCCTAGAAAATGAGCAGTTCTTC	CSARALENEQFF